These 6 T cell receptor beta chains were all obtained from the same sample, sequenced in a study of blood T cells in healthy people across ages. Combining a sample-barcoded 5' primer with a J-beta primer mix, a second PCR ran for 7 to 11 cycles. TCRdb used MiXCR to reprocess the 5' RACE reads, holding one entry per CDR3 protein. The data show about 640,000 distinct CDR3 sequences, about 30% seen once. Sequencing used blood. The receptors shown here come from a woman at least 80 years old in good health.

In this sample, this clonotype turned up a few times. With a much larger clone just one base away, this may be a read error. The chain's CDR3 is CSALGGASTDTQYF. The CDR3 DNA sequence: TGCAGTGCCCTCGGGGGGGCTAGCACAGATACGCAGTATTTT. V and J are TRBV20-1 and TRBJ2-3; 8 positions match TRBD2. Germline loops: CDR1 DFQATT, CDR2 SNEGSKA (reference sequence). The ends lost 6 bases at V and 0 bases at J; junction bases unmatched: 5. This CDR3 spans 14 amino acids.

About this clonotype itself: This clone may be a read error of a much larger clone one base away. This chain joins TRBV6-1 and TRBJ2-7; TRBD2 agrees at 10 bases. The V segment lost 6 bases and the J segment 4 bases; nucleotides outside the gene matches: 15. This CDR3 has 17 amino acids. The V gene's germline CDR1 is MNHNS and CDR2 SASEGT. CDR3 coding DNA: TGTGCCAGCAGGACAGCCGCTAGCGGGGGACTATCGTACGAGCAGTACTTC. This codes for CASRTAASGGLSYEQYF.

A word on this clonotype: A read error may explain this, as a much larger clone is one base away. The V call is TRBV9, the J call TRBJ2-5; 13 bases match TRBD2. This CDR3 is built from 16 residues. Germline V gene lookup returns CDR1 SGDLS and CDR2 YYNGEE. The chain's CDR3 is CASSPGTSGAQEAQYF. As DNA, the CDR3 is TGTGCCAGCAGCCCCGGGACTAGCGGGGCCCAAGAGGCCCAGTACTTC.

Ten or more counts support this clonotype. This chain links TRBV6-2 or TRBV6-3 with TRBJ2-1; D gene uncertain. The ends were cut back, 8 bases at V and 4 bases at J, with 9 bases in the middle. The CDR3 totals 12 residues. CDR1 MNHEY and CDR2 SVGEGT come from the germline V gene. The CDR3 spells CASGGEYNEQFF. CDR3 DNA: TGTGCCAGCGGCGGTGAATACAATGAGCAGTTCTTC.

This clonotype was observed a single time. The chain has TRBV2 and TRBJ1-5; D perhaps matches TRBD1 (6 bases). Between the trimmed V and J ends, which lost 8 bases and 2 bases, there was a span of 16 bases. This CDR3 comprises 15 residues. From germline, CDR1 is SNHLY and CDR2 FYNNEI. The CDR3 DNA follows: TGTGCCAGCGGTGGTAGAGGGGGAGGCAATCAGCCCCAGCATTTT. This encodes CASGGRGGGNQPQHF.

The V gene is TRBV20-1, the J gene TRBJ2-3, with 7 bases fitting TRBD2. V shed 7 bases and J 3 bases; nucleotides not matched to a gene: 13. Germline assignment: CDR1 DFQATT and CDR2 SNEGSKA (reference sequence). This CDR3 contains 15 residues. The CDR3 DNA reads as TGCAGTGTCGAATGGGCGGGAGAAGGGACAGATACGCAGTATTTT. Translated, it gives CSVEWAGEGTDTQYF.